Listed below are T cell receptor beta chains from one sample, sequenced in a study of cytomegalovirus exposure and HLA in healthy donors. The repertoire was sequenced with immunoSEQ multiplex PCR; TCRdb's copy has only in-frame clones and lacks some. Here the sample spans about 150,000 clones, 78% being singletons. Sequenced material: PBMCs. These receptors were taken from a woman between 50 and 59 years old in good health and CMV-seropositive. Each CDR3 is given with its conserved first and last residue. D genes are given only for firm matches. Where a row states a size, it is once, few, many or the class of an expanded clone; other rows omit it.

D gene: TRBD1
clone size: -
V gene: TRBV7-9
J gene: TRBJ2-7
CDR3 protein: CASSFRSGQVPLEQYF
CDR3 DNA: TGTGCCAGCAGCTTTCGGTCCGGACAGGTTCCATTGGAGCAGTACTTC

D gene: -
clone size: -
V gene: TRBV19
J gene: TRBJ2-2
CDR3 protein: CASSQNRAGELFF
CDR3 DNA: TGTGCCAGTAGTCAGAACAGGGCCGGGGAGCTGTTTTTT

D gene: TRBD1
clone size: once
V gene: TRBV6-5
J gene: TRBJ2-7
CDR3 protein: CASSYRQGAPTYEQYF
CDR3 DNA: TGTGCCAGCAGTTATAGACAGGGGGCCCCTACCTACGAGCAGTACTTC

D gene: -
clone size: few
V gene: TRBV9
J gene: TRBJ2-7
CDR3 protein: CASSVPLRDLEYEQYF
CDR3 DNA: TGTGCCAGCAGCGTTCCCCTCAGGGATCTTGAGTACGAGCAGTACTTC

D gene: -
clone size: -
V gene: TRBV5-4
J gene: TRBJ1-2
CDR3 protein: CASSPAGSDYGYTF
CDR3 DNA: TGTGCCAGCAGCCCCGCGGGGAGCGACTATGGCTACACCTTC

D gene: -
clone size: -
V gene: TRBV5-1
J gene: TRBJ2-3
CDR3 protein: CASSPSGLSTDTQYF
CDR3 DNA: TGCGCCAGCAGCCCCTCGGGTCTTAGCACAGATACGCAGTATTTT

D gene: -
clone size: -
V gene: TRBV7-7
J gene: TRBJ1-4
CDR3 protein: CASSQGLGNEKLFF
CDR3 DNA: TGTGCTAGCAGCCAGGGGTTGGGGAATGAAAAACTGTTTTTT

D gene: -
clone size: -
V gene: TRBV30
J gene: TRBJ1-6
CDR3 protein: CAWNRQVYNSPLHF
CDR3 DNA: TGTGCCTGGAACCGACAGGTTTATAATTCACCCCTCCACTTT

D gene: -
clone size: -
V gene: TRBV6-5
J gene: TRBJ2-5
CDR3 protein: CASSENPGGCQYF
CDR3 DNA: TGTGCCAGCAGTGAAAATCCCGGAGGGTGCCAGTACTTC

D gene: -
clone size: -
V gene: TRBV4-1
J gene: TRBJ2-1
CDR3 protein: CASSRSHRVRGEQFF
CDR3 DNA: TGCGCCAGCAGCCGCTCCCACAGGGTACGGGGTGAGCAGTTCTTC

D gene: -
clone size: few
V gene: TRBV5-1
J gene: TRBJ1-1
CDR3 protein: CASSLAQNTEAFF
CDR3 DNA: TGCGCCAGCAGCTTGGCACAGAACACTGAAGCTTTCTTT

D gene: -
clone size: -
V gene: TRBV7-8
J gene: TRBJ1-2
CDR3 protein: CASSPGDLRFYGYTF
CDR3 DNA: TGTGCCAGCAGCCCCGGGGACTTACGCTTCTATGGCTACACCTTC

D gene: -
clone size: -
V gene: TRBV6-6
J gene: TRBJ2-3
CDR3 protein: CASSFLRVASTDTQYF
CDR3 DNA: TGTGCCAGCAGTTTCCTCAGGGTAGCTAGCACAGATACGCAGTATTTT

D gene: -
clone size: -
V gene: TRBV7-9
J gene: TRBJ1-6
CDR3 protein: CSSSLSAQGWDSPLHF
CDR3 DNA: TGTTCCAGCAGCTTATCGGCTCAGGGGTGGGATTCACCCCTCCACTTT